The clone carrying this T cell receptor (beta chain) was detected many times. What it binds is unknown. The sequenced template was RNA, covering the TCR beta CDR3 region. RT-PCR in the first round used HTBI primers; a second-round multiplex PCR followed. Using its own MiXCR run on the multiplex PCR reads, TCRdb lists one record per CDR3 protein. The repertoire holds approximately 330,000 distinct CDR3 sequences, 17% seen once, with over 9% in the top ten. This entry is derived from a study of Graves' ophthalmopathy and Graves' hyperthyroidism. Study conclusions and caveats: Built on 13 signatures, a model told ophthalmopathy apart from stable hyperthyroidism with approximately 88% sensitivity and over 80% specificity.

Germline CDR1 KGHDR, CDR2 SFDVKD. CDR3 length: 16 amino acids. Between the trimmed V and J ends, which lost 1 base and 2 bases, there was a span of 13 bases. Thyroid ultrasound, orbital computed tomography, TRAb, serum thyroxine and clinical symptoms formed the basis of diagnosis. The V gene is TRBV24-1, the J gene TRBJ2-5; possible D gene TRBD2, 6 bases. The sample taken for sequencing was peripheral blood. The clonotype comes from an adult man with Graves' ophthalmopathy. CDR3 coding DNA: TGTGCCACCAGTGATTTCGTTGCGGGATTACAAGAGACCCAGTACTTC. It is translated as CATSDFVAGLQETQYF.